These 27 T cell receptor beta chains were all obtained from the same sample, sequenced in a study of tumor-infiltrating lymphocytes in primary liver carcinoma. Total RNA amounting to roughly 450 ng was the source from which TCR beta cDNA was made with a constant-region primer. Three nested multiplex PCR rounds, a slightly modified ARM-PCR, produced the libraries for TCR beta. Researchers ran the first two PCR rounds for 9 to 10 cycles each with TRBV1-TRBV30 forward primers and a C-beta reverse primer. TCRdb reprocessed the multiplex PCR reads via MiXCR and lists one record per CDR3 protein. The sample lists some 320,000 distinct CDR3 sequences, approximately 65% occurring once. Germline DNA was also extracted, and blood RNA was taken from unsorted whole blood. Input material: peripheral blood. The receptor set was obtained from a man between 40 and 49 years old with primary liver carcinoma and hepatitis B virus infection.

Worth noting for this clonotype: A much larger clone lies one base from this, so it may be a read error. The rearrangement joins TRBV6-1 to TRBJ1-1; 7 nucleotides line up with TRBD1. CDR1 MNHNS and CDR2 SASEGT come from the germline V gene. The CDR3 has 13 amino acids. Trimming cost V 7 bases and J 6 bases; bases outside gene matches: 8. In DNA, the CDR3 is TGTGCCAGCACGATGACAGGGACCCCTGAAGCTTTCTTT. Residues: CASTMTGTPEAFF.

In this sample, this clonotype turned up many times. J is TRBJ1-2 and V is TRBV6-5; D is uncertain. The CDR3 runs 13 residues. Trimming pared 4 bases from V and 2 bases from J, leaving 8 bases between. CDR1 is MNHEY, CDR2 SVGAGI, per germline. The CDR3 region is CASSFAANYGYTF. Here the CDR3 DNA reads TGTGCCAGCAGTTTTGCAGCAAACTATGGCTACACCTTC.

Points on this clonotype: This likely comes from a read error, as the CDR3 has no conserved phenylalanine or tryptophan at its end. The gene calls are TRBV11-2 and TRBJ1-4, with a weak D call TRBD1 (5 bases). Germline V gene lookup returns CDR1 SGHAT and CDR2 FQNNGV. CDR3 size: 13 residues. The ends were cut back, 2 bases at V and 8 bases at J, with 9 bases in the middle. The CDR3 loop reads CASSLRQGEKLFL. The CDR3 DNA is TGTGCCAGCAGCTTACGGCAGGGAGAAAAACTGTTTCTT.

The chain is built from TRBV20-1 and TRBJ2-5, with D perhaps matching TRBD2 (6 bases). The CDR3 consists of 12 residues. Trimming took 8 bases from V and 4 from J, leaving 14 bases between them. The germline V gene encodes CDR1 DFQATT and CDR2 SNEGSKA (reference sequence). CDR3 protein: CSPNVGGETQYF. The DNA for the CDR3 is TGCAGTCCAAACGTCGGGGGAGAGACCCAGTACTTC.

This clonotype was seen only a few times. The genes are TRBV5-1 and TRBJ2-3; 8 nucleotides match TRBD1. CDR3 length: 15 residues. The V and J ends lost 0 bases and 1 base, in that order; junction bases with no gene match: 1. From germline, CDR1 is SGHRS and CDR2 YFSETQ. The CDR3: CASSLETGGTDTQYF. DNA for the CDR3: TGCGCCAGCAGCTTGGAGACAGGGGGCACAGATACGCAGTATTTT.

About this clonotype: A read error may be the cause here, since a much bigger clone is one base away. This chain links TRBV4-3 with TRBJ2-3, with D perhaps TRBD1 (6 bases). Germline V gives CDR1 LGHNA, CDR2 YSLEER. CDR3 length: 17 residues. CDR3 region: CVSSQDRAQGSTDTQYF. In DNA, the CDR3 is TGCGTCAGCAGCCAAGATCGAGCACAGGGAAGCACAGATACGCAGTATTTT.

This clonotype appeared many times. This chain links TRBV10-3 with TRBJ2-2, with D perhaps TRBD1 (6 bases). Germline CDR1 and CDR2: ENHRY and SYGVKD. Trimming cost V 8 bases and J 4 bases, with 14 bases left between them. This CDR3 spans 14 amino acids. CDR3 nucleotides: TGTGCCATCGAAGGGACACCTTCCACCGGGGAGCTGTTTTTT. Translation: CAIEGTPSTGELFF.

CDR3 amino acids: CASSLWEVGNSDEQFF. CDR3 DNA sequence: TGTGCCAGCAGCTTGTGGGAAGTCGGGAATTCCGATGAGCAGTTCTTC. The V and J genes are TRBV11-2 and TRBJ2-1; D is possibly TRBD2 (5 bases). The CDR3 consists of 16 residues. Germline V gene sequence: CDR1 SGHAT, CDR2 FQNNGV. Trimming removed 3 bases from V and 8 bases from J, with 20 bases in between. Supplemented by reference TRBV11-2 and TRBJ2-1, the full variable domain reads EAGVAQSPRYKIIEKRQSVAFWCNPISGHATLYWYQQILGQGPKLLIQFQNNGVVDDSQLPKDRFSAERLKGVDSTLKIQPAKLEDSAVYLCASSLWEVGNSDEQFFGPGTRLTVL.

This clonotype was seen a handful of times. A much bigger clone sits one base away, suggesting this may be a read error. This chain uses TRBV4-3 with TRBJ2-4; D is uncertain. Germline values: CDR1 LGHNA, CDR2 YSLEER. The V end was cut by 5 bases, the J end by 1 base, with 15 bases between. The CDR3 spans 16 residues. The CDR3 loop reads CASSECRSVAKNIQYF. In DNA form, the CDR3 reads TGCGCCAGCAGCGAGTGCCGGTCGGTGGCCAAAAACATTCAGTACTTC.

Details on this clonotype: The junction differs from germline at one of its ends, possibly a read error. The chain joins TRBV6-6 to TRBJ2-5; the D gene is possibly TRBD2 (6 bases). Germline CDR1 MNHNY, CDR2 SVGAGI (reference sequence). There are 17 residues in the CDR3. CDR3 bases: TGTACCAGCGGTTACTCGTCGCTACCGGGGGTTCGAGAGACCCAGTACTTC. It specifies CTSGYSSLPGVRETQYF.

On this clonotype itself: This sequence may be a read error, since a much larger clone differs from it by one base. This sequence joins TRBV6-2 or TRBV6-3 and TRBJ2-1; TRBD1 matches 8 bases. This CDR3 is built from 15 residues. The V gene's germline CDR1 is MNHEY and CDR2 SVGEGT. V lost 6 bases, J lost 5 bases, and 9 bases stayed unmatched. DNA for the CDR3: TGTGCCAGCAGCGTCCAGGGGGCGCCTAACAATGAGCAGTTCTTC. Amino acids: CASSVQGAPNNEQFF.

On this clonotype: A much larger clonotype is one base distant, so this may be a read error. This rearrangement joins TRBV12-3 or TRBV12-4 to TRBJ1-5, with D unclear. The ends were cut back, 1 base at V and 9 bases at J, with 10 bases in the middle. This CDR3 is built from 13 residues. CDR3 DNA sequence: TGTGCCAGCAGTTTAGACCATGGTAGGCCCCAGCATTTT. It yields the protein CASSLDHGRPQHF.

On this clonotype itself: This may arise from a read error, as a much more abundant clone is one base away. The gene calls are TRBV5-4 and TRBJ2-7; 8 positions agree with TRBD2. The CDR3 is made up of 15 amino acids. J was trimmed by 5 bases and V by 4 bases; bases with no gene match: 11. Germline lookup yields CDR1 SGHNT and CDR2 YYREEE (reference sequence). The CDR3 DNA reads as TGTGCCAGCAGCCCCGGACAAGCGGGAGAGGACGAGCAGTACTTC. Translating it yields CASSPGQAGEDEQYF. The whole variable domain, filled in from reference TRBV5-4 and TRBJ2-7, reads ETGVTQSPTHLIKTRGQQVTLRCSSQSGHNTVSWYQQALGQGPQFIFQYYREEENGRGNFPPRFSGLQFPNYSSELNVNALELDDSALYLCASSPGQAGEDEQYFGPGTRLTVT.

V gene TRBV5-1 combines with J gene TRBJ2-3; TRBD2 is a possible D gene (5 bases). This CDR3 contains 16 residues. Germline lookup yields CDR1 SGHRS and CDR2 YFSETQ. The V end lost 7 bases, the J end lost 3 bases, and 21 bases lay between the germline ends. The CDR3 spells CASLLGAGGFTDTQYF. CDR3 bases: TGCGCCAGCCTACTAGGAGCTGGTGGGTTTACAGATACGCAGTATTTT.

Concerning this clonotype itself: A much more abundant neighbour one base away suggests this may be a read error. The chain joins TRBV6-2 or TRBV6-3 to TRBJ2-3; no clear D gene. The J call is doubtful: the DNA matches TRBJ1-5 better. The CDR3 extends over 15 amino acids. CDR1 MNHEY and CDR2 SVGEGT come from the germline V gene. The CDR3 nucleotides are TGTGCCAGCAGGATTGCAGGCGCCCCAACAGATACGCAGCATTTT. Amino acids: CASRIAGAPTDTQHF.

The gene calls are TRBV10-3 and TRBJ2-1; maybe TRBD2 (6 bases). Germline loops: CDR1 ENHRY, CDR2 SYGVKD. V lost 7 bases to trimming and J lost 3 bases, with 13 bases between them. The CDR3 consists of 14 residues. CDR3: CAITVAAYYNEQFF. The CDR3 nucleotides are TGTGCCATCACTGTAGCGGCCTACTACAATGAGCAGTTCTTC.

The chain carries TRBV5-4 and TRBJ2-7; D is unclear. Trimming shortened V by 0 bases and J by 2 bases, and 15 bases separated the two germline ends. Germline lookup yields CDR1 SGHNT and CDR2 YYREEE (reference sequence). The CDR3 is 16 amino acids. Here the CDR3 DNA reads TGTGCCAGCAGCTTGGCCGCGATGACAAGGGCCTACGAGCAGTACTTC. Translation gives CASSLAAMTRAYEQYF.

A remark on this clonotype: One junction end disagrees with the germline gene, perhaps due to a read error. The rearrangement links TRBV28 to TRBJ2-5; TRBD1 is a possible D gene (7 bases). Germline values: CDR1 MDHEN, CDR2 SYDVKM. This CDR3 is 15 amino acids long. CDR3 nucleotide sequence: TGTGCCAGCAGCTCACGGGGCAGGGGGGTGGAGACCCACTACTTC. This sequence encodes CASSSRGRGVETHYF.

The table lists this clonotype with a few counts. The junction differs from germline at one of its ends, possibly a read error. The chain has TRBV6-2 or TRBV6-3 and TRBJ2-5; D not resolved. The germline V gene encodes CDR1 MNHEY and CDR2 SVGEGT. CDR3 size: 13 residues. CDR3 in amino acids: CASSYLVGEAQYF. DNA of the CDR3: TGTGCCAGCAGTTACCTAGTAGGAGAGGCCCAGTACTTC.

A note on this clonotype: This could be a read error, since a much larger clone is one nucleotide away. The V and J genes are TRBV6-6 and TRBJ2-4; unclear D gene. Germline CDR1 is MNHNY and CDR2 is SVGAGI (reference sequence). The CDR3 runs to 13 residues. Written as DNA, the CDR3 is TGTGCCGGCAGAAGTCTCATAGAAAACATTCAGTACTTC. Its translation is CAGRSLIENIQYF.

The V call is TRBV5-6, the J call TRBJ2-1; tentative D call: TRBD2 (5 bases). Deletions cut 1 base from V and 2 bases from J, with 13 bases between. The CDR3 extends over 16 amino acids. Germline loops: CDR1 SGHDT, CDR2 YYEEEE. The CDR3 here is CASSLWRRVAYNEQFF. In nucleotides, the CDR3 is TGTGCCAGCAGCTTGTGGAGGCGGGTTGCCTACAATGAGCAGTTCTTC.

Comments on this clonotype: Possible read error: a much larger clone is one base away. This likely comes from a read error, as the CDR3 has no conserved phenylalanine or tryptophan at its end. The chain joins TRBV10-1 to TRBJ1-5; no firm D call. CDR1 is WNHNN, CDR2 SYGVQD, per germline (reference sequence). The germline V and J ends were trimmed by 3 bases and 6 bases, with 6 bases remaining between them. This CDR3 is 12 amino acids long. In DNA, the CDR3 is TGCGCCAGCAGTGATAATGGTCAGCCCCAGCATTAT. It yields the protein CASSDNGQPQHY.

A word on this clonotype: A much larger clone sits a single nucleotide away, making a read error possible. V is TRBV29-1 and J is TRBJ2-2; 10 bases agree with TRBD1. CDR1 is SQVTM, CDR2 ANQGSEA, per germline. This CDR3 comprises 14 residues. Here the CDR3 reads CSVQGQGNAGELFF. Here the CDR3 DNA reads TGCAGCGTCCAGGGACAGGGGAACGCCGGGGAGCTGTTTTTT.

Comment on this clonotype: The junction departs from germline at one end; a sequencing error may be responsible. V usage is TRBV6-1 and J usage is TRBJ1-1; 8 bases line up with TRBD1. This CDR3 region has 17 residues. Germline CDR1 and CDR2: MNHNS and SASEGT. This CDR3 is CAGSEGEGQGANTEAFF. The CDR3 region has the DNA TGTGCCGGCAGTGAAGGCGAAGGGCAGGGGGCTAACACTGAAGCTTTCTTT.

The chain joins TRBV21-1 to TRBJ2-7. TRBV21-1 is shown as a pseudogene. The CDR3 contains 13 residues. CDR3 DNA sequence: TGTGCCAGCAGCAAGCCCACGTCCTACGAGCAGTACTTC. It encodes CASSKPTSYEQYF.

Note on this clonotype: Possible read error: a much larger clone is one base away. The rearrangement uses TRBV6-2 or TRBV6-3 and TRBJ2-7; D is possibly TRBD1 or TRBD2 (6 bases each). This CDR3 region has 14 residues. CDR1 and CDR2 from the germline V gene are MNHEY and SVGEGT. The CDR3 region has the DNA TGTGCCAGCAGTTACGTCGGGGGCGCCTACCAGCAGTACTTC. Protein: CASSYVGGAYQQYF.

This clonotype was seen a handful of times. J is TRBJ1-2 and V is TRBV29-1; D unresolved. This CDR3 contains 11 residues. Germline CDR1 is SQVTM and CDR2 is ANQGSEA. CDR3 DNA sequence: TGCGGCGCGTCCAATCCTCGTGGCTACACCTTC. This translates into CGASNPRGYTF.